Each of the 30 T cell receptor beta chains below was sequenced from the same sample in a study of T cell responses to AZD1222 COVID-19 vaccine. Only in-frame clones appear in the TCRdb table, and some are missing; sequencing was by immunoSEQ multiplex PCR. The sample shows some 81,000 clones, 80% to 90% of them seen only once. The sample was peripheral blood, taken 28 days after the second AZD1222 dose. All receptors derive from an adult who received the AZD1222 COVID-19 vaccine.

The CDR3 region has the DNA TGCGCCAGCAGCTTTGGAGCGGGACGCACAGATACGCAGTATTTT. This gives the protein CASSFGAGRTDTQYF. The chain is built from TRBV5-1 and TRBJ2-3; 7 bases fit TRBD2. Germline V lookup: CDR1 SGHRS, CDR2 YFSETQ. This CDR3 has 15 residues. V was clipped by 2 bases and J by 1 base; unmatched bases: 4.

This clone showed up just once. The rearrangement joins TRBV3-1 (or the pseudogene TRBV3-2) to TRBJ2-7; 11 nucleotides align to TRBD1. The germline gives CDR1 LGHDT, CDR2 YNNKEL (reference sequence). V lost 2 bases, J lost 2 bases, and 2 bases stayed unmatched. The CDR3 contains 15 residues. CDR3 protein: CASSQRTGGPYEQYF. For the CDR3, the DNA is TGTGCCAGCAGCCAACGGACAGGGGGCCCCTACGAGCAGTACTTC.

The chain uses TRBV28 and TRBJ1-1, with D uncertain. V dropped 3 bases and J dropped 10 bases, with 21 bases sitting between them. The CDR3 consists of 15 residues. Per germline, CDR1 MDHEN and CDR2 SYDVKM. CDR3 loop: CASSFRTRAISVAFF. The CDR3, as DNA: TGTGCCAGCAGTTTTCGGACCCGGGCCATAAGTGTAGCTTTCTTT.

By share of the sample, this clone is medium-sized. The chain combines TRBV18 with TRBJ1-6; maybe TRBD1 (5 bases). The V gene's germline CDR1 is KGHSH and CDR2 LQKENI. V was cut by 2 bases and J by 8 bases, with 13 bases left in between. This CDR3 comprises 15 residues. CDR3 coding DNA: TGTGCCAGCTCACCAATCGAGGGGAGGGATTCACCCCTCCACTTT. Protein product: CASSPIEGRDSPLHF.

The genes are TRBV6-9 and TRBJ1-2; D possibly corresponds to TRBD1 (5 bases). Trimming stripped 7 bases from V and 3 bases from J, with 15 bases between. This CDR3 is built from 14 residues. The germline CDR1 and CDR2 sequences are MNHGY and SVAAGI. This chain's CDR3 is CASKVEGRHYGYTF. The DNA for the CDR3 is TGTGCCAGCAAGGTGGAGGGGCGCCACTATGGCTACACCTTC.

The chain recombines TRBV16 with TRBJ2-7; D is undetermined. The CDR3 spans 11 residues. V dropped 4 bases and J dropped 0 bases, with 1 base sitting between them. Germline loops: CDR1 KGHSY, CDR2 FQNENV. CDR3 protein: CASSPSYEQYF. The CDR3 nucleotides read TGTGCCAGCAGCCCCTCCTACGAGCAGTACTTC.

This clone came up a few times. The chain's CDR3 is CASSGIATNEKLFF. The CDR3 DNA is TGTGCCAGCAGTGGCATTGCAACTAATGAAAAACTGTTTTTT. The chain joins TRBV27 to TRBJ1-4; no firm D call. Between the trimmed V and J ends, which lost 5 bases and 0 bases, there was a span of 7 bases. CDR3 length: 14 residues. Germline V lookup: CDR1 MNHEY, CDR2 SMNVEV (reference sequence).

V gene TRBV6-2 or TRBV6-3 combines with J gene TRBJ2-1; 9 nucleotides agree with TRBD2. The V and J ends lost 0 bases and 9 bases, in that order; junction bases with no gene match: 6. Germline V gene sequence: CDR1 MNHEY, CDR2 SVGEGT. The length of the CDR3 is 15 residues. The CDR3 DNA reads as TGTGCCAGCAGTTACTCGGCTAGCGGGATCGGTGAGCAGTTCTTC. Protein: CASSYSASGIGEQFF.

This clone has a single count. The CDR3 protein is CASSPAGVETQYF. Here the CDR3 DNA reads TGTGCCAGCAGTCCCGCGGGAGTAGAGACCCAGTACTTC. The J gene is TRBJ2-5, the V gene TRBV12-3 or TRBV12-4, with 7 bases fitting TRBD2. The CDR3 totals 13 residues. Germline trimming cut 5 bases from V and 4 bases from J; bases unmatched to any gene: 4.

V is TRBV2 and J is TRBJ1-3, with D perhaps matching TRBD1 (6 bases). CDR1 and CDR2 (germline): SNHLY, FYNNEI. This CDR3 spans 16 amino acids. V lost 5 bases to trimming and J lost 3 bases, with 17 bases between them. CDR3 sequence (DNA): TGTGCCAGCAGTATTCGACAGGCTATCAGTGGAAACACCATATATTTT. This gives the protein CASSIRQAISGNTIYF.

The CDR3 spells CASSYRRESYEQYF. CDR3 in DNA: TGTGCCAGCAGTTACCGCAGGGAATCCTACGAGCAGTACTTC. J is TRBJ2-7 and V is TRBV6-5, with a tentative D call TRBD1 (5 bases). The V gene lost 2 bases and the J gene lost 1 base, with 9 bases spanning the gap. Germline V gene lookup returns CDR1 MNHEY and CDR2 SVGAGI. The CDR3 consists of 14 residues.

This chain links TRBV5-6 with TRBJ2-7, with TRBD1 as a possible D gene (6 bases). The CDR3 sequence is 13 residues long. Trimming removed 4 bases from V and 5 bases from J, with 13 bases in between. CDR1 SGHDT and CDR2 YYEEEE come from the germline V gene. CDR3 DNA: TGTGCCAGCAGCCTACAGAGGACAGACGAGCAGTACTTC. This gives the protein CASSLQRTDEQYF.

This chain uses TRBV9 with TRBJ2-3; TRBD1 might be the D (5 bases). Germline CDR1 is SGDLS and CDR2 is YYNGEE. V lost 3 bases, J lost 1 base, and 9 bases lay in between. This CDR3 comprises 14 residues. In DNA form, the CDR3 reads TGTGCCAGCAGCGGCATAGGGGGCACAGATACGCAGTATTTT. Translation gives CASSGIGGTDTQYF.

V and J are TRBV30 and TRBJ1-2; 10 bases are a match to TRBD1. With V trimmed by 7 bases and J by 3 bases, 5 bases remained unmatched. Germline V CDR1 and CDR2: GTSNPN, SVGIG (reference sequence). The CDR3 runs to 13 residues. CDR3: CASRDRGDYGYTF. The CDR3 DNA follows: TGTGCCTCCCGGGACAGGGGCGACTATGGCTACACCTTC.

V is TRBV6-8 and J is TRBJ1-3; maybe TRBD1 (6 bases). This CDR3 is 15 amino acids long. Germline CDR1 MNHGY, CDR2 SAAAGT. The V gene lost 6 bases and the J gene lost 4 bases, with 16 bases spanning the gap. The CDR3: CASSSGGGTGNTIYF. DNA for the CDR3: TGTGCCAGCAGCAGTGGGGGGGGGACAGGAAACACCATATATTTT.

In this sample, this clone turned up a few times. The V gene is TRBV6-1, the J gene TRBJ2-7, with D possibly TRBD2 on 5 matching bases. Trimming took 2 bases from V and 2 from J, leaving 13 bases between them. Per germline, CDR1 MNHNS and CDR2 SASEGT. CDR3 length equals 15 residues. The CDR3, as DNA: TGTGCCAGCAGTGAATATGAGCGGAAAGCCTACGAGCAGTACTTC. Its protein product is CASSEYERKAYEQYF.

The CDR3 region is CASSPLGTGAAFF. The CDR3 coding sequence is TGCGCCAGCAGCCCCTTGGGGACAGGGGCAGCTTTCTTT. The genes are TRBV4-1 and TRBJ1-1; TRBD1 matches 10 bases. V trimming: 4 bases; J trimming: 10 bases; junction bases outside the gene matches: 6. The CDR3 contains 13 residues. Germline lookup yields CDR1 MGHRA and CDR2 YSYEKL.

J is TRBJ2-3 and V is TRBV15; D gene ambiguous. This CDR3 comprises 15 residues. The V gene lost 0 bases and the J gene lost 10 bases, with 17 bases spanning the gap. Germline V gene sequence: CDR1 LNHNV, CDR2 YYDKDF (reference sequence). In nucleotides, the CDR3 is TGTGCCACCAGCAGAGATGTAACTCTAGGTTTGTCGCAGTATTTT. This gives the protein CATSRDVTLGLSQYF.

The chain employs TRBV11-3 and TRBJ2-5; 13 nucleotides align to TRBD2. This CDR3 contains 15 residues. The ends lost 5 bases at V and 2 bases at J; junction bases unmatched: 2. CDR1 is SGHNT and CDR2 is YENEEA in the germline V gene. CDR3: CASSPGLAGQETQYF. In DNA, the CDR3 is TGTGCCAGCAGCCCGGGACTAGCGGGGCAAGAGACCCAGTACTTC.

The chain combines TRBV28 with TRBJ1-2, with 7 bases matching TRBD1. The germline V gene encodes CDR1 MDHEN and CDR2 SYDVKM. This CDR3 has 14 residues. V trimming: 6 bases; J trimming: 0 bases; junction bases outside the gene matches: 4. DNA of the CDR3: TGTGCCAGCAGGCAGGGGACAGCTAACTATGGCTACACCTTC. The encoded protein is CASRQGTANYGYTF.

The CDR3 DNA reads TGTGCCAGCAGCCCCCAGAGCGAGAATCAGCCCCAGCATTTT. This codes for CASSPQSENQPQHF. The rearrangement joins TRBV7-2 to TRBJ1-5; D call uncertain. Germline V gives CDR1 SGHTA, CDR2 FQGNSA. The CDR3 spans 14 residues. Trimming took 5 bases from V and 4 from J, leaving 12 bases between them.

This chain connects TRBV6-5 to TRBJ2-1; a possible D gene is TRBD1 (5 bases). The CDR3 is 13 residues long. V gave up 2 bases and J gave up 7 bases, with 9 bases separating them. Germline CDR1 and CDR2: MNHEY and SVGAGI. The CDR3 DNA follows: TGTGCCAGCAGTTACAGGGGTCGGAATGAGCAGTTCTTC. The encoded protein is CASSYRGRNEQFF.

This chain uses TRBV4-1 with TRBJ1-2, with a possible D match to TRBD1 (6 bases). This CDR3 region has 17 residues. CDR1 MGHRA and CDR2 YSYEKL come from the germline V gene. V dropped 0 bases and J dropped 7 bases, with 21 bases sitting between them. This CDR3 reads CASSQDRLVRGRGGYTF. The CDR3 DNA follows: TGCGCCAGCAGCCAAGATCGATTGGTCAGGGGAAGAGGTGGCTACACCTTC.

V usage is TRBV3-1 (or the pseudogene TRBV3-2) and J usage is TRBJ1-2; 7 nucleotides agree with TRBD1. V shed 4 bases and J 8 bases; nucleotides not matched to a gene: 19. This CDR3 has 17 amino acids. Germline V gene lookup returns CDR1 LGHDT and CDR2 YNNKEL (reference sequence). The CDR3 DNA reads TGTGCCAGCAGCCCCTGGAAAGACAGGGTCGGGACGAGGGGCTACACCTTC. This sequence encodes CASSPWKDRVGTRGYTF.

The chain combines TRBV6-6 with TRBJ1-6; D perhaps matches TRBD1 (5 bases). There are 14 residues in the CDR3. CDR1 is MNHNY, CDR2 SVGAGI, per germline (reference sequence). Trimming left V 0 bases short and J 8 bases short, with 8 bases between. This CDR3 is CASSYSGVDSPLHF. Written as DNA, the CDR3 is TGTGCCAGCAGTTACTCGGGGGTGGATTCACCCCTCCACTTT.

In DNA form, the CDR3 reads TGTGCCAGCAGCCAAGTAGGAGCTGGTAATTCACCCCTCCACTTT. This codes for CASSQVGAGNSPLHF. This sequence joins TRBV3-1 (or the pseudogene TRBV3-2) and TRBJ1-6; D remains ambiguous. V gave up 1 base and J gave up 6 bases, with 10 bases separating them. Germline CDR1 reads LGHDT; CDR2 reads YNNKEL (reference sequence). CDR3 size: 15 residues.

V and J are TRBV5-4 and TRBJ1-4; D unresolved. V was shortened by 5 bases and J by 7 bases, with 15 bases between the two germline ends. The germline gives CDR1 SGHNT, CDR2 YYREEE (reference sequence). The CDR3 runs to 14 residues. Here the CDR3 DNA reads TGTGCCAGCAGTGTGAGCGGGGTATCTGAAAAACTGTTTTTT. Translating gives CASSVSGVSEKLFF.

This chain links TRBV6-2 or TRBV6-3 with TRBJ2-3; 8 bases match TRBD2. CDR3 size: 16 residues. The junction had 5 bases not matched to a gene; V was cut back by 0 bases and J by 3 bases. Per the germline V gene, CDR1 is MNHEY and CDR2 is SVGEGT. The CDR3 region is CASSYSAGGGTDTQYF. CDR3 coding DNA: TGTGCCAGCAGTTACTCGGCGGGAGGAGGGACAGATACGCAGTATTTT.

The chain links TRBV28 to TRBJ2-7; D unclear. The germline V gene encodes CDR1 MDHEN and CDR2 SYDVKM. The CDR3 length is 13 residues. V lost 4 bases, J lost 1 base, and 8 bases lay in between. DNA for the CDR3: TGTGCCAGCAGTTACCCTGGGTCCTACGAGCAGTACTTC. Protein sequence: CASSYPGSYEQYF.

J is TRBJ1-2 and V is TRBV12-3 or TRBV12-4; D gene ambiguous. Trimming took off 5 bases at V and 4 bases at J, with 11 bases between the two ends. The CDR3 extends over 13 amino acids. The CDR3 loop reads CASSGRAAYGYTF. The DNA for the CDR3 is TGTGCCAGCAGTGGGCGGGCCGCCTATGGCTACACCTTC.